These T cell receptor beta chains were read from a single sample in a study of T-cell reconstitution after alpha-beta-depleted transplantation in children. A single record per CDR3 protein comes from TCRdb applying MiXCR to the PCR reads. Altogether nearly 550,000 distinct CDR3 sequences are present, around 16% being singletons, with the ten largest covering approximately 3%. The sequences come from PBMCs from the stem cell graft donor, collected from the stem cell graft. Receptors originate from a human donor who donated a stem cell graft to a child with acute lymphoblastic leukemia. Each CDR3 is given with its conserved first and last residue. The D gene is left open where the match is weak. Clone sizes are given selectively: once, few, many, or a class where the clone is expanded.

d_gene,abundance,j_gene,v_gene,CDR3aa,CDR3nt
-,few,TRBJ1-5,TRBV20-1,CSAPIQGRNQPQHF,TGCAGTGCCCCAATCCAGGGGCGAAATCAGCCCCAGCATTTT
-,-,TRBJ1-5,TRBV27,CASRPWSGWAYDQPQHF,TGTGCCAGCAGGCCCTGGTCGGGTTGGGCTTACGATCAGCCCCAGCATTTT
TRBD2,-,TRBJ2-1,TRBV15,CATSRGLAGTYNEQFF,TGTGCCACCAGCAGAGGACTAGCGGGAACCTACAATGAGCAGTTCTTC
-,-,TRBJ1-2,TRBV19,CASSSGAAGYTF,-
TRBD1,few,TRBJ2-5,TRBV14,CASSQEYRGRETQYF,TGTGCCAGCAGCCAAGAATACAGGGGACGAGAGACCCAGTACTTC
TRBD2,few,TRBJ2-1,TRBV5-1,CASSYTSGISNNEQFF,TGCGCCAGCAGCTATACTAGCGGGATATCGAACAATGAGCAGTTCTTC
TRBD2,few,TRBJ2-7,TRBV7-2,CASRLVAGVSEQYF,TGTGCCAGCAGACTAGTAGCGGGAGTATCCGAGCAGTACTTC
-,-,TRBJ2-3,TRBV11-2,CASSFDGATDTQYF,TGTGCCAGCAGCTTTGACGGCGCCACAGATACGCAGTATTTT
-,many,TRBJ1-5,TRBV27,CASSLGSYQPQHF,TGTGCCAGCAGTTTGGGCAGCTATCAGCCCCAGCATTTT
TRBD2,few,TRBJ2-4,TRBV29-1,CSVGRLAGSGGKNIQYF,TGCAGCGTTGGTCGGCTAGCGGGAAGTGGAGGCAAAAACATTCAGTACTTC
-,-,TRBJ2-5,TRBV12-3/TRBV12-4,CASRRDPGETQYF,TGTGCCAGCAGGCGGGACCCGGGAGAGACCCAGTACTTC
-,-,TRBJ2-2,TRBV18,CASSPDLKGENTGELFF,TGTGCCAGCTCACCAGACCTAAAGGGGGAGAACACCGGGGAGCTGTTTTTT
TRBD1,-,TRBJ2-1,TRBV29-1,CSVRIAGTANNEQFF,TGCAGCGTACGAATAGCCGGGACAGCAAACAATGAGCAGTTCTTC
-,-,TRBJ2-3,TRBV5-6,CASSRLVDTQYF,TGTGCCAGCAGCCGACTAGTAGATACGCAGTATTTT
-,-,TRBJ2-1,TRBV24-1,CATSATDWGYNEQFF,TGTGCCACCAGTGCCACTGATTGGGGCTACAATGAGCAGTTCTTC
-,few,TRBJ1-1,TRBV19,CASRGHRVRVTEAFF,TGTGCCAGTCGGGGCCACAGGGTAAGGGTCACTGAAGCTTTCTTT
-,once,TRBJ2-1,TRBV6-1,CASYRVLKDNEQFF,TGTGCCAGCTACAGGGTTCTCAAGGACAATGAGCAGTTCTTC
TRBD2,-,TRBJ2-7,TRBV20-1,CSASELRAGGVEQYF,TGCAGTGCTAGCGAACTCAGAGCGGGAGGGGTCGAGCAGTACTTC
-,-,TRBJ2-7,TRBV20-1,CSARDIRAGEQYF,TGCAGTGCTAGAGATATCCGAGCCGGGGAGCAGTACTTC
TRBD1,-,TRBJ2-7,TRBV12-3/TRBV12-4,CASSSGTGTFYEQYF,TGTGCCAGCAGTTCGGGGACAGGGACTTTCTACGAGCAGTACTTC
TRBD1,-,TRBJ2-2,TRBV18,CASSAQGAPGGELFF,TGTGCCAGCTCAGCACAGGGGGCGCCTGGCGGGGAGCTGTTTTTT
-,few,TRBJ1-2,TRBV5-1,CASSQGRRRQPPGMGYTF,TGCGCCAGCAGCCAGGGACGTCGGAGACAACCCCCGGGTATGGGCTACACCTTC
TRBD2,once,TRBJ2-1,TRBV7-6,CASRSSGADNEQFF,TGTGCCAGCAGATCTAGCGGAGCCGACAATGAGCAGTTCTTC
-,-,TRBJ2-5,TRBV28,CASSLSGKRSETQYF,TGTGCCAGCAGTTTAAGTGGGAAGCGGTCCGAGACCCAGTACTTC
-,few,TRBJ2-2,TRBV12-3/TRBV12-4,CASSLSGLSNTGELFF,TGTGCCAGCAGTCTTTCTGGGCTTTCAAACACCGGGGAGCTGTTTTTT
-,-,TRBJ2-5,TRBV5-1,CASRRGDQETQYF,TGCGCCAGCAGAAGGGGGGATCAAGAGACCCAGTACTTC
-,many,TRBJ1-4,TRBV6-5,CASSYSGEKLFF,TGTGCCAGCAGTTACTCGGGTGAAAAACTGTTTTTT
-,-,TRBJ1-2,TRBV7-6,CASSKRPGVGDGYTF,TGTGCCAGCAGCAAACGACCGGGGGTGGGAGATGGCTACACCTTC
-,few,TRBJ1-4,TRBV12-3/TRBV12-4,CASSLTALAEKLFF,TGTGCCAGCAGTTTGACAGCTTTAGCTGAAAAACTGTTTTTT
-,few,TRBJ2-7,TRBV5-6,CASSSLPQDSYEQYF,TGTGCCAGCAGCTCTTTGCCCCAGGACAGCTACGAGCAGTACTTC
TRBD1,-,TRBJ2-7,TRBV7-6,CASSRATGRIDEQYF,TGTGCCAGCAGCCGGGCGACAGGGAGAATCGACGAGCAGTACTTC
-,-,TRBJ1-6,TRBV20-1,CSARDLTRSSYNSPLHF,TGCAGTGCTAGAGATCTGACTCGGAGCTCCTATAATTCACCCCTCCACTTT
-,-,TRBJ1-4,TRBV27,CASSYRGASEKLFF,TGTGCCAGCAGTTATAGGGGAGCGAGTGAAAAACTGTTTTTT
-,once,TRBJ2-7,TRBV4-2,CASSQNDAGHFTYEQYF,TGTGCCAGCAGCCAGAACGATGCGGGCCACTTCACCTACGAGCAGTACTTC
TRBD1,few,TRBJ2-1,TRBV20-1,CSASMGQGAHNEQFF,TGCAGTGCTAGTATGGGACAGGGGGCCCACAATGAGCAGTTCTTC
TRBD1,many,TRBJ1-3,TRBV5-1,CASSIQGGDSGNTIYF,TGCGCCAGCAGCATCCAGGGGGGGGACTCTGGAAACACCATATATTTT
-,-,TRBJ2-3,TRBV27,CASSLHSTDTQYF,TGTGCCAGCAGTTTACATTCCACAGATACGCAGTATTTT
TRBD1,few,TRBJ2-7,TRBV12-3/TRBV12-4,CASSPRGTGRLYEQYF,TGTGCCAGCAGTCCTAGGGGGACAGGGCGTCTATACGAGCAGTACTTC
-,-,TRBJ2-3,TRBV9,CASSVEVHTDTQYF,TGTGCCAGCAGCGTAGAGGTTCACACAGATACGCAGTATTTT
TRBD1,few,TRBJ2-1,TRBV6-5,CASSYLRGGGEQFF,TGTGCCAGCAGTTACCTTAGAGGGGGCGGTGAGCAGTTCTTC
TRBD2,-,TRBJ2-1,TRBV6-1,CASGGAVGSGSPYNEQFF,TGTGCCAGCGGAGGCGCCGTTGGTAGCGGGAGCCCTTACAATGAGCAGTTCTTC
-,-,TRBJ1-1,TRBV7-9,CASSVRQRNTEAFF,TGTGCCAGCAGCGTAAGACAGAGGAACACTGAAGCTTTCTTT
-,-,TRBJ1-2,TRBV12-3/TRBV12-4,CASTTGSGGYTF,TGTGCCAGCACCACAGGGTCGGGTGGCTACACCTTC
-,few,TRBJ2-1,TRBV7-9,CASTTVTYNEQFF,TGTGCCAGCACCACAGTGACCTACAATGAGCAGTTCTTC
TRBD1,-,TRBJ2-7,TRBV20-1,CSALRTGGSYEQYF,TGCAGTGCTCTTCGGACAGGGGGCAGTTACGAGCAGTACTTC
TRBD2,-,TRBJ2-2,TRBV20-1,CSARVGLAGVKNTGELFF,TGCAGTGCTAGAGTGGGACTAGCGGGAGTTAAGAACACCGGGGAGCTGTTTTTT
-,-,TRBJ2-4,TRBV4-2,CAMSPGILCLAKNIQYF,TGTGCCATGAGCCCCGGGATCCTCTGCTTAGCCAAAAACATTCAGTACTTC
-,-,TRBJ2-1,TRBV12-3/TRBV12-4,CASRLIPDNEQFF,TGTGCCAGCAGACTGATACCGGACAATGAGCAGTTCTTC
-,few,TRBJ1-1,TRBV10-3,CAISKRLSMNTEAFF,TGTGCCATCAGTAAAAGGTTAAGTATGAACACTGAAGCTTTCTTT
-,-,TRBJ1-5,TRBV7-8,CASSSPIFGSHLYSNQPQHF,TGTGCCAGCAGCTCCCCGATTTTTGGCAGCCACCTCTATAGCAATCAGCCCCAGCATTTT
-,few,TRBJ1-2,TRBV12-3/TRBV12-4,CASSETGFQGNGYTF,TGTGCCAGCAGCGAGACAGGATTTCAGGGCAATGGCTACACCTTC
TRBD1,few,TRBJ2-7,TRBV20-1,CSARFPLRTGGTYEQYF,TGCAGTGCTAGATTCCCTCTTCGGACAGGGGGCACCTACGAGCAGTACTTC
-,-,TRBJ1-3,TRBV4-1,CASSQAGADSGNTIYF,TGCGCCAGCAGCCAAGCCGGGGCAGACTCTGGAAACACCATATATTTT
-,-,TRBJ2-7,TRBV27,CASSAMFRERTYEQYF,TGTGCCAGCAGCGCGATGTTCAGGGAGCGAACCTACGAGCAGTACTTC
TRBD1,-,TRBJ2-2,TRBV5-4,CASRPGQGRGTGELFF,TGTGCCAGCCGACCGGGACAGGGGAGAGGCACCGGGGAGCTGTTTTTT